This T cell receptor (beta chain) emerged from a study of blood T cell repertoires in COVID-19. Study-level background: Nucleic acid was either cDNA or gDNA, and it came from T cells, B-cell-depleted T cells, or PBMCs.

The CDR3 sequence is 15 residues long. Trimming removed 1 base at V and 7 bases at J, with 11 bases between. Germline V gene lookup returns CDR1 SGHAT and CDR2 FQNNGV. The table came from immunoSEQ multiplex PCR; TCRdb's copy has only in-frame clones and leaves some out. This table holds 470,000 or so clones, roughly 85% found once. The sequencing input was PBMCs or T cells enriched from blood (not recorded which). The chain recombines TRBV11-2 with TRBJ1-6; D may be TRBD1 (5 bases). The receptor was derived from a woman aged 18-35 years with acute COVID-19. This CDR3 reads CASSLGGARNSPLHF. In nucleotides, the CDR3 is TGTGCCAGCAGCTTAGGGGGCGCCAGGAATTCACCCCTCCACTTT.